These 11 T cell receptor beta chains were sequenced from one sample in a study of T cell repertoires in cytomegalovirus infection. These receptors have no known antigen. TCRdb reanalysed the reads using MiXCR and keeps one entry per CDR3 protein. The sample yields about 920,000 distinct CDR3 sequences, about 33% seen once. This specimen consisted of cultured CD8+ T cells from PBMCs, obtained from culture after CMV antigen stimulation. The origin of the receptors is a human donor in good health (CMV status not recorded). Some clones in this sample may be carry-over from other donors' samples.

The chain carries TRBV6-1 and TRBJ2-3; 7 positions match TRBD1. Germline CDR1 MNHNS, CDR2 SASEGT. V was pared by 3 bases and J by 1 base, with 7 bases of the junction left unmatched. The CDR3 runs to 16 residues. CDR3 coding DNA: TGTGCCAGCAGTGAGGGCACAGGGGTTGGCACAGATACGCAGTATTTT. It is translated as CASSEGTGVGTDTQYF.

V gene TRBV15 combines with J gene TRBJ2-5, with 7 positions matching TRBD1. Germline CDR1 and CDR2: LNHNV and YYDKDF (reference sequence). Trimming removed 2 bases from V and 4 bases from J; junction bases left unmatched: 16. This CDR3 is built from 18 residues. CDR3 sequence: CATSRSLATGRPGETQYF. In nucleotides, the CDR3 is TGTGCCACCAGCAGATCACTGGCGACAGGGCGCCCGGGAGAGACCCAGTACTTC.

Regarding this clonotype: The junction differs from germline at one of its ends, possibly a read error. CDR3 sequence (DNA): TGCGCCAGCCGCTTCAGTACAGGGAACAATCAGCCCCAGCATTTT. As protein: CASRFSTGNNQPQHF. V gene TRBV5-1 combines with J gene TRBJ1-5; tentative D call: TRBD1 (6 bases). Germline CDR1 and CDR2: SGHRS and YFSETQ. This CDR3 contains 15 residues.

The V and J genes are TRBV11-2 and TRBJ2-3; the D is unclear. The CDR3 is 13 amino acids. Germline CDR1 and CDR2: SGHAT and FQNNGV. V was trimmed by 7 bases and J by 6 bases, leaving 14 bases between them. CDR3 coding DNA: TGTGCCAGCAACTGGGCCGGGCGGGATACGCAGTATTTT. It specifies CASNWAGRDTQYF.

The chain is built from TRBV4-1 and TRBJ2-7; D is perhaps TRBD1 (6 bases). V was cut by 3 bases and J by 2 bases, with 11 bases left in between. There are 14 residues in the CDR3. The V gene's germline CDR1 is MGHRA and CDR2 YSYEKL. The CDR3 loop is CASSHGQTTYEQYF. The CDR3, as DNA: TGCGCCAGCAGCCACGGACAGACGACCTACGAGCAGTACTTC.

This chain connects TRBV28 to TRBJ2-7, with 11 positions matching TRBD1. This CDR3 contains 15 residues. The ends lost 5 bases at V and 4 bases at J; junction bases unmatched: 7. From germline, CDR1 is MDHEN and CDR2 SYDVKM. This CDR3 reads CASSGDRGRGYEQYV. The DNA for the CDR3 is TGTGCCAGCAGTGGGGACAGGGGGAGAGGGTACGAGCAGTACGTC.

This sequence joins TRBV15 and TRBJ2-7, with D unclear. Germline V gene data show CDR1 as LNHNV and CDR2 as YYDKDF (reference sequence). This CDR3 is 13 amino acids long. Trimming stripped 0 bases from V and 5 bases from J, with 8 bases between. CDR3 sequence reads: CATSRDRSDEQYV. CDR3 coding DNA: TGTGCCACCAGCAGAGATAGGAGTGACGAGCAGTACGTC.

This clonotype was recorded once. The CDR3 here is CSATPGHKYEQYV. The CDR3 DNA is TGCAGTGCTACTCCGGGACACAAATACGAGCAGTACGTC. The chain joins TRBV20-1 to TRBJ2-7; D perhaps matches TRBD1 (6 bases). The germline gives CDR1 DFQATT, CDR2 SNEGSKA (reference sequence). The CDR3 spans 13 residues. Trimming shortened V by 4 bases and J by 4 bases, and 14 bases separated the two germline ends.

DNA of the CDR3: TGTGCCAGTAGTATAGGGGAGACAGTACCGAAGGCCGGGGAGCTGTTTTTT. As protein: CASSIGETVPKAGELFF. This chain joins TRBV19 and TRBJ2-2; D is possibly TRBD1 or TRBD2 (5 bases each). V was cut by 1 base and J by 6 bases, with 18 bases left in between. This CDR3 spans 17 amino acids. In germline, CDR1 is LNHDA, CDR2 SQIVND (reference sequence).

The CDR3 protein is CSVSRAGEYTEAFF. CDR3 DNA: TGCAGCGTGAGCAGGGCAGGGGAGTACACTGAAGCTTTCTTT. The rearrangement uses TRBV29-1 and TRBJ1-1, with a possible D match to TRBD1 (6 bases). Deletions cut 6 bases from V and 3 bases from J, with 17 bases between. The CDR3 loop spans 14 amino acids. The germline V gene encodes CDR1 SQVTM and CDR2 ANQGSEA.

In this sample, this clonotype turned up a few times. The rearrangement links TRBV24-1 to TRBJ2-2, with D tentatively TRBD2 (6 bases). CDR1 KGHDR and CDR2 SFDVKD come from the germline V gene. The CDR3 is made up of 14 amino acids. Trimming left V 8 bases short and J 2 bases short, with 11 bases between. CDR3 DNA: TGTGCCACCAAGGAGGGTCTAAACACCGGGGAGCTGTTTTTT. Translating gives CATKEGLNTGELFF.